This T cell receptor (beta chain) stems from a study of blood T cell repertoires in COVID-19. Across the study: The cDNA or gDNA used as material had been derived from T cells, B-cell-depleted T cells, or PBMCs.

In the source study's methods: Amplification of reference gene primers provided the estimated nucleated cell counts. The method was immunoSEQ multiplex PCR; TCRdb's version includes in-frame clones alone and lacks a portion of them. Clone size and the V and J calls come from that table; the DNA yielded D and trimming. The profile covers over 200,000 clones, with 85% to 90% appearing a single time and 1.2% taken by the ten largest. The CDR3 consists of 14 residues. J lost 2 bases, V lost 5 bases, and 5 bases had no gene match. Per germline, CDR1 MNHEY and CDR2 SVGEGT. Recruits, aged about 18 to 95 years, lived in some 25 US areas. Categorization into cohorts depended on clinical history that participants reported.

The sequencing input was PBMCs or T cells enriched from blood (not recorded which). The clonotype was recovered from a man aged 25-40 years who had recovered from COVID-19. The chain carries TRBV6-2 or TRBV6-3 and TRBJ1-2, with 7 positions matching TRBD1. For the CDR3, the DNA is TGTGCCAGCAGTATGACAGGGTTGAACTATGGCTACACCTTC. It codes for CASSMTGLNYGYTF.